The 28 T cell receptor beta chains in this list originate from one sample, sequenced in a study of T-cell memory formation after mild COVID-19. TCRdb fed the 5' RACE reads into MiXCR, producing one record per CDR3 protein. In the table there are 450,000 to 700,000 distinct CDR3 sequences, roughly 18% of which are singletons. Sequencing was carried out using PBMCs or a T cell subset sorted from them (not recorded which). The receptors were sampled from an adult woman who had mild COVID-19 (a few samples of this study predate the infection). Cell type and time point are not known.

This clonotype was observed a few times. V gene TRBV3-1 combines with J gene TRBJ2-7, with D hard to call. The CDR3 spans 12 residues. Trimming left V 8 bases short and J 4 bases short, with 12 bases between. The germline gives CDR1 LGHDT, CDR2 YNNKEL (reference sequence). CDR3 protein: CASAKGSYEQYF. CDR3 coding DNA: TGTGCCAGCGCGAAAGGCAGTTACGAGCAGTACTTC.

This clonotype was recorded once. The CDR3 DNA follows: TGTGCCAGCAGCGTAAGCGACCGCGTCCTGGGCTACACCTTC. Its protein is CASSVSDRVLGYTF. This chain connects TRBV9 to TRBJ1-2; no clear D gene. Germline V gene lookup returns CDR1 SGDLS and CDR2 YYNGEE. CDR3 length: 14 residues. V lost 1 base, J lost 8 bases, and 15 bases lay in between.

This clonotype came up a few times. This chain uses TRBV7-2 with TRBJ2-1; D not certain. The CDR3 is 12 amino acids. CDR1 SGHTA and CDR2 FQGNSA come from the germline V gene. V was trimmed by 5 bases and J by 10 bases, leaving 12 bases between them. CDR3 nucleotides: TGTGCCAGCAGCCCGCCTGCTCGGGAGCAGTTCTTC. This sequence encodes CASSPPAREQFF. Based on the CDR3 plus reference TRBV7-2 and TRBJ2-1, the full variable domain is GAGVSQSPSNKVTEKGKDVELRCDPISGHTALYWYRQSLGQGLEFLIYFQGNSAPDKSGLPSDRFSAERTGGSVSTLTIQRTQQEDSAVYLCASSPPAREQFFGPGTRLTVL.

The chain is built from TRBV12-3 or TRBV12-4 and TRBJ2-3; 13 bases align to TRBD2. The V and J ends lost 5 bases and 7 bases, in that order; junction bases with no gene match: 15. This CDR3 is 18 amino acids long. The CDR3 DNA reads TGTGCCAGCAGTCTAGGACTAGCGGGGGATTTCATCGCACATACGCAGTATTTT. Its protein product is CASSLGLAGDFIAHTQYF.

This clonotype was detected a few times. This sequence joins TRBV24-1 and TRBJ1-5; the match to TRBD1 covers 7 bases. The V gene end was trimmed by 5 bases and the J gene end by 5 bases; junction bases not matched to a gene: 11. The CDR3 runs to 16 residues. Germline assignment: CDR1 KGHDR and CDR2 SFDVKD. CDR3 loop: CATSAGGQDPYQPQHF. In DNA form, the CDR3 reads TGTGCCACCAGTGCTGGAGGACAGGACCCTTATCAGCCCCAGCATTTT.

This clonotype was seen a handful of times. The chain couples TRBV20-1 to TRBJ2-7; maybe TRBD1 (8 bases). This CDR3 is built from 15 residues. V dropped 6 bases and J dropped 2 bases, with 20 bases sitting between them. CDR1 and CDR2 (germline): DFQATT, SNEGSKA (reference sequence). CDR3 in amino acids: CSAPDRGGPAYEQYF. CDR3 coding DNA: TGCAGTGCGCCAGACAGGGGAGGGCCCGCCTACGAGCAGTACTTC.

The V and J genes are TRBV4-2 and TRBJ2-3; no clear D. V was pared by 2 bases and J by 6 bases, with 9 bases between. CDR3 length: 13 residues. Germline CDR1 LGHNA, CDR2 YNFKEQ. As DNA, the CDR3 is TGTGCCAGCAGCCAATCTTTTCGTGATACGCAGTATTTT. This encodes CASSQSFRDTQYF.

This chain links TRBV5-4 with TRBJ1-1, with D perhaps TRBD1 (6 bases). Between the trimmed V and J ends, which lost 2 bases and 0 bases, there was a span of 11 bases. This CDR3 comprises 15 residues. CDR1 is SGHNT, CDR2 YYREEE, per germline (reference sequence). CDR3 sequence reads: CASSFNGGMNTEAFF. CDR3 nucleotides: TGTGCCAGCAGCTTTAACGGGGGCATGAACACTGAAGCTTTCTTT. Full variable domain (remainder filled in from reference TRBV5-4 and TRBJ1-1): ETGVTQSPTHLIKTRGQQVTLRCSSQSGHNTVSWYQQALGQGPQFIFQYYREEENGRGNFPPRFSGLQFPNYSSELNVNALELDDSALYLCASSFNGGMNTEAFFGQGTRLTVV.

The V gene is TRBV12-3 or TRBV12-4, the J gene TRBJ2-3, with 10 nucleotides matching TRBD2. The V gene end was trimmed by 6 bases and the J gene end by 11 bases; junction bases not matched to a gene: 8. The CDR3 sequence is 13 residues long. The CDR3 DNA reads TGTGCCAGCAGGCGCCACGTAGCGGGGGGGCAGTATTTT. This gives the protein CASRRHVAGGQYF.

This chain connects TRBV15 to TRBJ1-2, with D possibly being TRBD1 (5 bases). There are 15 residues in the CDR3. CDR1 and CDR2 (germline): LNHNV, YYDKDF (reference sequence). Deletions cut 0 bases from V and 4 bases from J, with 12 bases between. The CDR3 region is CATSRDGDRTYGYTF. The CDR3 DNA sequence: TGTGCCACCAGCAGAGATGGAGACAGAACCTATGGCTACACCTTC.

This clonotype came up a few times. Compared with germline, one end of the junction differs, possibly owing to a read error. The genes are TRBV3-1 and TRBJ2-7, with D hard to call. Germline assignment: CDR1 LGHDT and CDR2 YNNKEL (reference sequence). The CDR3 totals 12 residues. CDR3 bases: TGTGCCAGCAGCAAAGACCGGTTCGAGCAGTACTTC. Encoded protein: CASSKDRFEQYF.

The chain carries TRBV2 and TRBJ1-2; 9 bases map to TRBD1. Germline CDR1 reads SNHLY; CDR2 reads FYNNEI. Unmatched junction bases numbered 0, after V lost 4 bases and J lost 6 bases. CDR3 size: 12 residues. CDR3 DNA sequence: TGTGCCAGCAGTGGACAGGGGGATGGCTACACCTTC. Translated: CASSGQGDGYTF.

This clonotype occurred a few times. The chain has TRBV24-1 and TRBJ2-5, with 9 bases aligning to TRBD1. Germline CDR1 reads KGHDR; CDR2 reads SFDVKD. The CDR3 covers 17 residues. Trimming at V came to 4 bases and at J to 1 base, leaving 9 bases not matched to a gene. The CDR3 protein is CATSEGKTGQGQETQYF. The CDR3 DNA reads TGTGCCACCAGTGAAGGCAAGACGGGACAGGGCCAAGAGACCCAGTACTTC.

This rearrangement joins TRBV5-1 to TRBJ1-6; D is possibly TRBD1 (6 bases). The V gene's germline CDR1 is SGHRS and CDR2 YFSETQ. Trimming took off 2 bases at V and 8 bases at J, with 11 bases between the two ends. The CDR3 has 14 amino acids. The CDR3 DNA is TGCGCCAGCAGCTTTGCCAGGGGTGATTCACCCCTCCACTTT. It is translated as CASSFARGDSPLHF.

This clonotype has just a few counts. The chain is built from TRBV6-6 and TRBJ2-7; D might be TRBD2 (6 bases). The ends were cut back, 4 bases at V and 6 bases at J, with 22 bases in the middle. Germline assignment: CDR1 MNHNY and CDR2 SVGAGI (reference sequence). This CDR3 spans 16 amino acids. The CDR3 DNA reads TGTGCCAGCAGTTCACCGAATCGGGAGACGGGGCTCGAGCAGTACTTC. Encoded protein: CASSSPNRETGLEQYF.

The chain joins TRBV3-1 to TRBJ2-3, with a tentative D call TRBD2 (5 bases). Per the germline V gene, CDR1 is LGHDT and CDR2 is YNNKEL (reference sequence). V was cut by 2 bases and J by 6 bases, with 12 bases left in between. The CDR3 consists of 14 residues. CDR3 bases: TGTGCCAGCAGCCAATTAGCGTCGCGGGATACGCAGTATTTT. Translated, it gives CASSQLASRDTQYF.

Only a few counts were recorded for this clonotype. CDR3 in amino acids: CASSTTGSYTEAFF. CDR3 nucleotide sequence: TGTGCCAGCAGTACAACAGGGAGTTACACTGAAGCTTTCTTT. The chain has TRBV6-2 or TRBV6-3 and TRBJ1-1, with D perhaps matching TRBD1 (6 bases). Trimming shortened V by 5 bases and J by 3 bases, and 13 bases separated the two germline ends. CDR3 length: 14 residues. Germline V lookup: CDR1 MNHEY, CDR2 SVGEGT.

The V call is TRBV5-1, the J call TRBJ2-2; TRBD2 might be the D (6 bases). Germline V gene sequence: CDR1 SGHRS, CDR2 YFSETQ. The CDR3 loop spans 15 amino acids. V was clipped by 5 bases and J by 6 bases, with 17 bases between them. The CDR3 reads CASSSGTDSPGELFF. CDR3 nucleotides: TGCGCCAGCAGTTCCGGGACTGACTCACCCGGGGAGCTGTTTTTT. Complete variable domain (other parts from reference TRBV5-1 and TRBJ2-2): KAGVTQTPRYLIKTRGQQVTLSCSPISGHRSVSWYQQTPGQGLQFLFEYFSETQRNKGNFPGRFSGRQFSNSRSEMNVSTLELGDSALYLCASSSGTDSPGELFFGEGSRLTVL.

There are many counts of this clonotype. J is TRBJ2-3 and V is TRBV4-1, with 10 nucleotides matching TRBD1. Germline V gene sequence: CDR1 MGHRA, CDR2 YSYEKL. This CDR3 spans 16 amino acids. J gave up 4 bases and V 4 bases, and 8 bases lay outside the gene matches. CDR3 bases: TGCGCCAGCAGCCTCCTAGACAGGGGGCCGTCAGATACGCAGTATTTT. It encodes CASSLLDRGPSDTQYF.

This chain connects TRBV2 to TRBJ2-4; D is unclear. CDR1 SNHLY and CDR2 FYNNEI come from the germline V gene. This CDR3 comprises 12 residues. V was trimmed by 7 bases and J by 6 bases, leaving 10 bases between them. The CDR3, as DNA: TGTGCCAGCACACTGGAAACAAACATTCAGTACTTC. As protein: CASTLETNIQYF. The full variable domain, rest sourced from reference TRBV2 and TRBJ2-4, is EPEVTQTPSHQVTQMGQEVILRCVPISNHLYFYWYRQILGQKVEFLVSFYNNEISEKSEIFDDQFSVERPDGSNFTLKIRSTKLEDSAMYFCASTLETNIQYFGAGTRLSVL.

This chain links TRBV12-3 or TRBV12-4 with TRBJ2-1, with TRBD2 matching over 13 bases. J lost 8 bases, V lost 2 bases, and 6 bases had no gene match. There are 16 residues in the CDR3. The chain's CDR3 is CASSLQGTSGKHEQFF. In DNA, the CDR3 is TGTGCCAGCAGTTTACAGGGGACTAGCGGGAAACATGAGCAGTTCTTC.

The chain couples TRBV5-1 to TRBJ2-2, with 7 bases fitting TRBD1. Germline V gene data show CDR1 as SGHRS and CDR2 as YFSETQ. Germline trimming cut 4 bases from V and 6 bases from J; bases unmatched to any gene: 6. The CDR3 is 14 amino acids. CDR3: CASSQGTAPGELFF. Written as DNA, the CDR3 is TGCGCCAGCAGCCAAGGGACAGCCCCCGGGGAGCTGTTTTTT.

This clonotype was observed a handful of times. V usage is TRBV4-1 and J usage is TRBJ1-1; 10 nucleotides line up with TRBD1. The CDR3 covers 15 residues. J was trimmed by 6 bases and V by 5 bases; bases with no gene match: 9. Per germline, CDR1 MGHRA and CDR2 YSYEKL. The CDR3 DNA is TGCGCCAGCAGCTCATTCGACAGGGGGCGGGCTGAAGCTTTCTTT. Translation: CASSSFDRGRAEAFF.

Only a few counts were recorded for this clonotype. The chain combines TRBV7-8 with TRBJ2-1; 11 nucleotides line up with TRBD2. Germline V gene sequence: CDR1 SGHVS, CDR2 FQNEAQ. The CDR3 runs to 16 residues. V lost 1 base to trimming and J lost 7 bases; unmatched junction nucleotides: 6. The CDR3 region has the DNA TGTGCCAGCAGCTTAGAGGGACTAGCGGTAGGGAATGAGCAGTTCTTC. Its translation is CASSLEGLAVGNEQFF.

The V and J genes are TRBV24-1 and TRBJ2-4; D tentatively reads TRBD1 or TRBD2 (5 bases each). V lost 3 bases, J lost 7 bases, and 15 bases lay in between. CDR3 length: 15 amino acids. Germline loops: CDR1 KGHDR, CDR2 SFDVKD. The CDR3 sequence: CATSDPRGYNNIQYF. The CDR3 DNA is TGTGCCACCAGTGATCCTCGGGGCTACAATAACATTCAGTACTTC.

The J gene is TRBJ2-7, the V gene TRBV4-2; TRBD1 aligns across 9 bases. The CDR3 has 15 residues. The germline CDR1 and CDR2 sequences are LGHNA and YNFKEQ. V trimming: 1 base; J trimming: 7 bases; junction bases outside the gene matches: 8. Written as DNA, the CDR3 is TGTGCCAGCAGCCAAGGCGGGACAGGGAGTAAGGAGCAGTACTTC. Amino acid sequence: CASSQGGTGSKEQYF.

This clonotype was seen only a few times. The chain links TRBV7-9 to TRBJ2-3; TRBD2 matches at 12 bases. The CDR3 is 15 residues long. V lost 5 bases and J lost 2; bases outside the gene matches: 2. From germline, CDR1 is SEHNR and CDR2 FQNEAQ (reference sequence). The CDR3 nucleotides read TGTGCCAGCAGCCCTAGCGGGAGGGACACAGATACGCAGTATTTT. This codes for CASSPSGRDTDTQYF.

The J gene is TRBJ2-3, the V gene TRBV5-1; 7 bases match TRBD2. Germline assignment: CDR1 SGHRS and CDR2 YFSETQ. V dropped 0 bases and J dropped 3; count of bases not matched to a gene: 4. The CDR3 has 15 residues. Written as DNA, the CDR3 is TGCGCCAGCAGCTTGGGACTAGCACTTACAGATACGCAGTATTTT. Protein sequence: CASSLGLALTDTQYF.